This T cell receptor (beta chain) derives from a study of T cell changes during pregnancy in multiple sclerosis. V gave up 4 bases and J gave up 5 bases, with 12 bases separating them. The germline gives CDR1 LNHDA, CDR2 SQIVND (reference sequence). The CDR3 runs to 13 residues. TCRdb keeps only in-frame clones here, not all; method: immunoSEQ multiplex PCR. The sample has around 69,000 clones, 75% to 95% seen once; the top ten hold about 5.8%. This specimen consisted of CD8+ T cells from peripheral blood mononuclear cells, obtained before pregnancy. This receptor was identified in a female donor with multiple sclerosis, enrolled in a pregnancy study. V gene TRBV19 combines with J gene TRBJ2-7; a weak D match, TRBD1 (6 bases). The CDR3: CASSNTGWDEQYF. In DNA form, the CDR3 reads TGTGCCAGTAGTAATACAGGGTGGGACGAGCAGTACTTC.